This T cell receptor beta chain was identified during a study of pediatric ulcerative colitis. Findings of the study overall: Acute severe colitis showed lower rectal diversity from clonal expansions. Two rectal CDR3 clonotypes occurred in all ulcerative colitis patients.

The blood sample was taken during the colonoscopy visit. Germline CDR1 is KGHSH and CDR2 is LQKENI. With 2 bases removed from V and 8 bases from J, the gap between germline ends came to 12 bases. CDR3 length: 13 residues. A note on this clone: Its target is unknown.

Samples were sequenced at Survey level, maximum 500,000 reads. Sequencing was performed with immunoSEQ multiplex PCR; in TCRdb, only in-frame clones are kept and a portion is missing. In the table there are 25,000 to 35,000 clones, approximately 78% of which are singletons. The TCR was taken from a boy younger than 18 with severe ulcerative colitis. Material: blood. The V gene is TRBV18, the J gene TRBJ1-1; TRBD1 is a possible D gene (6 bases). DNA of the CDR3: TGTGCCAGCTCACCATCGGACAGTAGAGAAGCTTTCTTT. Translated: CASSPSDSREAFF.